One and the same sample provided the 16 T cell receptor beta chains below, sequenced in a study of spatial heterogeneity in lung cancer. TCRdb itself ran the 5' RACE reads through MiXCR, one entry per CDR3 protein. Of around 110,000 distinct CDR3 sequences listed, 12% are singletons. Time point: blood at routine non-recurrence follow-up after resection. Whole RNA from tumor, nontumor lung or frozen PBMC was sequenced unsorted. This specimen consisted of PBMCs, obtained at follow-up. The receptors stem from a male donor with early-stage non-small cell lung cancer.

There are a few counts of this clonotype. This chain's CDR3 is CACGTGLEGYTF. CDR3 DNA sequence: TGTGCCTGCGGGACAGGGTTGGAAGGCTACACCTTC. The rearrangement links TRBV6-5 to TRBJ1-2, with 9 bases fitting TRBD1. The V segment lost 11 bases and the J segment 8 bases; nucleotides outside the gene matches: 9. The germline V gene has CDR1 MNHEY and CDR2 SVGAGI. The CDR3 totals 12 residues.

This clonotype was counted only a few times. The rearrangement links TRBV10-2 to TRBJ2-2; D remains unclear. Trimming stripped 3 bases from V and 5 bases from J, with 10 bases between. The germline gives CDR1 WSHSY, CDR2 SAAADI. This CDR3 has 14 residues. In nucleotides, the CDR3 is TGCGCCAGCAGTGAAACGCGAAGGACCGGGGAGCTGTTTTTT. Translated, it gives CASSETRRTGELFF.

In regard to this clonotype: One end of the junction is discordant with germline, which a read error may explain. This rearrangement joins TRBV4-2 to TRBJ1-3, with unresolved D. From germline, CDR1 is LGHNA and CDR2 YNFKEQ. The length of the CDR3 is 13 residues. CDR3 protein: CASSQGSAWSADF. DNA of the CDR3: TGTGCCAGCAGCCAAGGATCTGCTTGGTCGGCCGATTTT.

The rearrangement links TRBV27 to TRBJ2-2, with D possibly being TRBD1 (8 bases). Looked up from germline, CDR1 is MNHEY and CDR2 is SMNVEV (reference sequence). Between the trimmed V and J ends, which lost 2 bases and 3 bases, there was a span of 13 bases. CDR3 length: 16 amino acids. This CDR3 is CASSLRTGRDTGELFF. CDR3 coding DNA: TGTGCCAGCAGTTTACGGACAGGGAGGGACACCGGGGAGCTGTTTTTT.

This clonotype was observed a few times. This chain links TRBV7-8 with TRBJ2-7; D is ambiguous. This CDR3 has 14 amino acids. Germline V gene data show CDR1 as SGHVS and CDR2 as FQNEAQ. Between the trimmed V and J ends, which lost 3 bases and 2 bases, there was a span of 11 bases. CDR3 amino acids: CASSFPGAAYEQYF. Written as DNA, the CDR3 is TGTGCCAGCAGCTTCCCCGGCGCCGCCTACGAGCAGTACTTC.

In this sample, this clonotype turned up many times. The J gene is TRBJ1-1, the V gene TRBV29-1; 7 bases agree with TRBD1. The CDR3 runs to 15 residues. CDR1 SQVTM and CDR2 ANQGSEA come from the germline V gene. J was trimmed by 0 bases and V by 7 bases; bases with no gene match: 11. CDR3 DNA: TGCAGCGGGGGACAGCTTGACTTCATGAACACTGAAGCTTTCTTT. Encoded protein: CSGGQLDFMNTEAFF.

This clonotype was found many times. The chain uses TRBV9 and TRBJ2-3; 9 bases are shared with TRBD2. The J segment lost 2 bases and the V segment lost 0 bases, leaving 7 bases of the junction unmatched. Germline CDR1 is SGDLS and CDR2 is YYNGEE. This CDR3 contains 17 residues. CDR3 protein: CASSVALLAGSTDTQYF. CDR3 in DNA: TGTGCCAGCAGCGTAGCTCTCCTAGCGGGGTCCACAGATACGCAGTATTTT.

The V call is TRBV18, the J call TRBJ1-2; 8 positions agree with TRBD1. The CDR3 length is 15 residues. The J segment lost 2 bases and the V segment lost 0 bases, leaving 2 bases of the junction unmatched. CDR1 is KGHSH, CDR2 LQKENI, per germline. CDR3 coding DNA: TGTGCCAGCTCACCACCCGGGACAGGCAACTATGGCTACACCTTC. Encoded protein: CASSPPGTGNYGYTF.

V is TRBV20-1 and J is TRBJ1-1; D is uncertain. V dropped 4 bases and J dropped 2 bases, with 11 bases sitting between them. The CDR3 extends over 13 amino acids. Germline CDR1 reads DFQATT; CDR2 reads SNEGSKA (reference sequence). CDR3 sequence reads: CSANGWQNTEAFF. CDR3 bases: TGCAGTGCTAATGGCTGGCAAAACACTGAAGCTTTCTTT.

This clonotype turned up a few times. This chain connects TRBV11-1 to TRBJ1-6; possible D gene TRBD1, 5 bases. Germline assignment: CDR1 SGHAT and CDR2 FQDESV (reference sequence). The ends were cut back, 2 bases at V and 3 bases at J, with 8 bases in the middle. The CDR3 length is 15 residues. The CDR3 DNA reads as TGTGCCAGCAGCTTATCCACAGGCTATAATTCACCCCTCCACTTT. Protein product: CASSLSTGYNSPLHF.

V and J are TRBV7-9 and TRBJ2-5; TRBD1 might be the D (6 bases). Germline V gene lookup returns CDR1 SEHNR and CDR2 FQNEAQ (reference sequence). This CDR3 region has 15 residues. The ends were cut back, 1 base at V and 2 bases at J, with 11 bases in the middle. The CDR3 nucleotides are TGTGCCAGCAGCTTAGGGGGGCCCGGACAAGAGACCCAGTACTTC. This encodes CASSLGGPGQETQYF.

This clonotype was seen a handful of times. The chain uses TRBV20-1 and TRBJ2-2; D remains unclear. CDR1 and CDR2 (germline): DFQATT, SNEGSKA (reference sequence). V shed 3 bases and J shed 6 bases, with 5 bases lying between them. The CDR3 extends over 11 amino acids. The CDR3 loop reads CSASRAGELFF. CDR3 coding DNA: TGCAGTGCTAGCCGAGCCGGGGAGCTGTTTTTT.

The rearrangement uses TRBV29-1 and TRBJ1-5, with D uncertain. V lost 3 bases, J lost 0 bases, and 6 bases lay in between. CDR3 size: 13 residues. Germline assignment: CDR1 SQVTM and CDR2 ANQGSEA. The CDR3 coding sequence is TGCAGCGTTGAGAAGTATAGCAATCAGCCCCAGCATTTT. It is translated as CSVEKYSNQPQHF. Using reference TRBV29-1 and TRBJ1-5 for the parts outside the CDR3, the full variable domain is SAVISQKPSRDICQRGTSLTIQCQVDSQVTMMFWYRQQPGQSLTLIATANQGSEATYESGFVIDKFPISRPNLTFSTLTVSNMSPEDSSIYLCSVEKYSNQPQHFGDGTRLSIL.

The chain couples TRBV7-9 to TRBJ2-7; the D call may be TRBD1 or TRBD2 (5 bases each). V gave up 5 bases and J gave up 3 bases, with 14 bases separating them. Germline CDR1 SEHNR, CDR2 FQNEAQ (reference sequence). The CDR3 extends over 14 amino acids. For the CDR3, the DNA is TGTGCCAGCAGCCCTAAGGGACGGCACTACGAGCAGTACTTC. Protein product: CASSPKGRHYEQYF.

This clonotype was recorded many times. The chain has TRBV29-1 and TRBJ1-2, with D unresolved. The germline V gene has CDR1 SQVTM and CDR2 ANQGSEA. V gave up 3 bases and J gave up 2 bases, with 7 bases separating them. This CDR3 contains 12 residues. Here the CDR3 reads CSVDSPNYGYTF. The CDR3 DNA reads TGCAGCGTTGACAGTCCGAACTATGGCTACACCTTC. The variable domain in full, completed from reference TRBV29-1 and TRBJ1-2, reads SAVISQKPSRDICQRGTSLTIQCQVDSQVTMMFWYRQQPGQSLTLIATANQGSEATYESGFVIDKFPISRPNLTFSTLTVSNMSPEDSSIYLCSVDSPNYGYTFGSGTRLTVV.

This chain links TRBV6-5 with TRBJ1-3; 7 bases are shared with TRBD1. CDR1 is MNHEY, CDR2 SVGAGI, per germline. The CDR3 spans 15 residues. The ends lost 5 bases at V and 3 bases at J; junction bases unmatched: 7. CDR3 in DNA: TGTGCCAGCAGTCCGACAGGGATTTATGGAAACACCATATATTTT. It translates to CASSPTGIYGNTIYF.